Listed here are 10 T cell receptor beta chains from one sample, sequenced in a study of quantifying T cell responses using KT2 cells. Study at large: RNA was reverse transcribed with TCR alpha and beta constant-region primers.

An oligo carrying a UMI was ligated to the cDNA 3' end. First-round PCR used three to five cycles and beta primers RC1.1 and RC1.2 covering TRBC1 and TRBC2. In TCRdb, the UMI-ligation and nested PCR reads were re-called with MiXCR into one record per CDR3 protein. The repertoire holds approximately 57,000 distinct CDR3 sequences, with 9% to 15% as singletons. Material for sequencing was PBMCs spiked with cells of the T cell clone KT2. These receptors came from a human donor.

This clonotype turned up a few times. The gene calls are TRBV29-1 and TRBJ1-1; D gene unclear. Germline CDR1 reads SQVTM; CDR2 reads ANQGSEA. This CDR3 is 13 amino acids long. Between the trimmed V and J ends, which lost 8 bases and 2 bases, there was a span of 15 bases. This CDR3 reads CSTRSGSNTEAFF. CDR3 sequence (DNA): TGCAGCACACGATCCGGGAGTAACACTGAAGCTTTCTTT.

The rearrangement joins TRBV7-3 to TRBJ1-1; 9 bases are a match to TRBD1. The length of the CDR3 is 13 residues. J was trimmed by 11 bases and V by 5 bases; bases with no gene match: 9. Germline loops: CDR1 SGHTA, CDR2 FQGTGA. CDR3 sequence reads: CASSTPGQGNAFF. The CDR3 nucleotides are TGTGCCAGCAGCACCCCGGGACAGGGCAACGCTTTCTTT.

This clonotype was recorded at least ten times. The chain uses TRBV4-3 and TRBJ1-2, with a possible D match to TRBD1 (6 bases). The V gene lost 0 bases and the J gene lost 3 bases, with 20 bases spanning the gap. Germline lookup yields CDR1 LGHNA and CDR2 YSLEER. This CDR3 is 18 amino acids long. This chain's CDR3 is CASSQEGALTADHYGYTF. The DNA for the CDR3 is TGCGCCAGCAGCCAAGAGGGGGCATTGACAGCCGACCACTATGGCTACACCTTC.

This chain uses TRBV24-1 with TRBJ1-5; D may be TRBD1 (5 bases). The CDR3 length is 14 residues. CDR1 is KGHDR and CDR2 is SFDVKD in the germline V gene. The V end lost 1 base, the J end lost 3 bases, and 6 bases lay between the germline ends. The CDR3 protein is CATSDFGTNQPQHF. The CDR3 DNA is TGTGCCACCAGTGATTTCGGGACCAATCAGCCCCAGCATTTT.

This clonotype has more than one count but fewer than ten. V is TRBV12-3 or TRBV12-4 and J is TRBJ2-3; TRBD2 matches 7 bases. The CDR3 covers 16 residues. V lost 3 bases and J lost 1; bases outside the gene matches: 7. The CDR3 spells CASSLGRVRGTDTQYF. The CDR3, as DNA: TGTGCCAGCAGTTTGGGGAGGGTCCGGGGCACAGATACGCAGTATTTT.

The chain uses TRBV12-3 or TRBV12-4 and TRBJ1-2; maybe TRBD1 (5 bases). The germline V and J ends were trimmed by 6 bases and 0 bases, with 11 bases remaining between them. The CDR3 totals 14 residues. This chain's CDR3 is CASSPGQANYGYTF. The CDR3 coding sequence is TGTGCCAGCAGCCCAGGACAAGCTAACTATGGCTACACCTTC.

This clonotype was detected many times. In DNA, the CDR3 is TGTGCCAGCAGTCCGACTGACAGGGAGACCCAGTACTTC. Amino acids: CASSPTDRETQYF. The chain employs TRBV6-2 or TRBV6-3 and TRBJ2-5; a weak D match, TRBD1 (6 bases). The CDR3 totals 13 residues. Per germline, CDR1 MNHEY and CDR2 SVGEGT. V dropped 5 bases and J dropped 5 bases, with 12 bases sitting between them.

This clonotype appeared many times. V gene TRBV18 combines with J gene TRBJ1-1; D gene ambiguous. The germline gives CDR1 KGHSH, CDR2 LQKENI. V was clipped by 3 bases and J by 4 bases, with 15 bases between them. CDR3 length: 15 residues. CDR3 amino acids: CASSPGVNKGTEAFF. The CDR3 DNA is TGTGCCAGCTCACCCGGGGTAAACAAGGGCACTGAAGCTTTCTTT.

This clonotype has a count of ten or more. J is TRBJ2-5 and V is TRBV18, with D possibly being TRBD1 or TRBD2 (5 bases each). This CDR3 contains 17 residues. Trimming pared 3 bases from V and 3 bases from J, leaving 20 bases between. The germline CDR1 and CDR2 sequences are KGHSH and LQKENI. The CDR3 DNA sequence: TGTGCCAGCTCACCCACCGGGACGCTGAGCCCGAAAGAGACCCAGTACTTC. This encodes CASSPTGTLSPKETQYF.

This clonotype was detected many times. This chain connects TRBV6-1 to TRBJ2-1, with 7 bases lining up with TRBD2. This CDR3 region has 11 residues. From germline, CDR1 is MNHNS and CDR2 SASEGT. With V trimmed by 6 bases and J by 8 bases, 1 base remained unmatched. The CDR3 sequence: CASRGRDEQFF. The CDR3 nucleotides read TGTGCCAGCAGAGGGAGGGATGAGCAGTTCTTC.